This T cell receptor (beta chain) was sequenced in a study of blood T cell repertoires in COVID-19. Study details: PBMCs, B-cell-depleted T cells, or T cells provided the cDNA or gDNA that made up the material.

V lost 5 bases and J lost 6; bases outside the gene matches: 10. Germline-derived CDR1 and CDR2 are LNHDA and SQIVND (reference sequence). The CDR3 covers 16 residues. The method was immunoSEQ multiplex PCR; TCRdb's version includes in-frame clones alone and lacks a portion of them. The top ten clones hold just over 35% of a sample with some 80,000 clones, 82% of them seen once. The V gene is TRBV19, the J gene TRBJ2-2, with 9 bases identical to TRBD2. Sequencing was done on a sample of peripheral blood. The sequence came from a woman in her 70s with acute or convalescent COVID-19. The CDR3, as DNA: TGTGCCAGTAGTGCGGGAGGGCCCTCATCGGCCGGGGAGCTGTTTTTT. Amino acid sequence: CASSAGGPSSAGELFF.